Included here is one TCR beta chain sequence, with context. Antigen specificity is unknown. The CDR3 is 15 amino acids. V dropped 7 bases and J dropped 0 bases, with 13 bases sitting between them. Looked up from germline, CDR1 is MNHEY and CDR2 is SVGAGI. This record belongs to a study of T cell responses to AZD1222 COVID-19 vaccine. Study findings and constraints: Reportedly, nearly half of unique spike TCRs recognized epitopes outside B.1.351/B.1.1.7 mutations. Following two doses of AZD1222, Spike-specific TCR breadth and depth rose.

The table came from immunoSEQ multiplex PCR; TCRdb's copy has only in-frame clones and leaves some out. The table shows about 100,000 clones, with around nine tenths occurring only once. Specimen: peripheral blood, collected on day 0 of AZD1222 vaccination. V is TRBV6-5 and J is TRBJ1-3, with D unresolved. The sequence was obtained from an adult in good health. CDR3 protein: CASTRTASSGNTIYF. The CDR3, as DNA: TGTGCCAGCACTAGGACGGCCAGCTCTGGAAACACCATATATTTT.